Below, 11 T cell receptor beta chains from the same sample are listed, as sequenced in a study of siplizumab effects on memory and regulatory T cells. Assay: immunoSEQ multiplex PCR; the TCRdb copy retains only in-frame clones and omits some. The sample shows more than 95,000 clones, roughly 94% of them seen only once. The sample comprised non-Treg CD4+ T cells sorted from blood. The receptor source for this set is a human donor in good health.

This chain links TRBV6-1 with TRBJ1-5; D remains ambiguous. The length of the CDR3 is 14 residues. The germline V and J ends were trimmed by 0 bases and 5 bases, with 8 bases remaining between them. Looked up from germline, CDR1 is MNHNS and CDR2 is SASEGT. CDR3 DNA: TGTGCCAGCAGTGAAGCACCGAAGGATCAGCCCCAGCATTTT. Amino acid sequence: CASSEAPKDQPQHF.

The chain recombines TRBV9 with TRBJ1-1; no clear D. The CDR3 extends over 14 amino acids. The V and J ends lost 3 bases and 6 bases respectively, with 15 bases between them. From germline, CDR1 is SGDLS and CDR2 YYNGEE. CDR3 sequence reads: CASSETTSFSEAFF. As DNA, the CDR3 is TGTGCCAGCAGCGAGACGACATCTTTCTCTGAAGCTTTCTTT.

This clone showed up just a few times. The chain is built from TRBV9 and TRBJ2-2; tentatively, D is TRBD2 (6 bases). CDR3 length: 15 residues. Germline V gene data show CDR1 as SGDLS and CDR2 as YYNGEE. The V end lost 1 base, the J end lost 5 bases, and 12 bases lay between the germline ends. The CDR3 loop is CASSVINGGTGELFF. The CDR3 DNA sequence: TGTGCCAGCAGCGTAATAAATGGAGGGACCGGGGAGCTGTTTTTT.

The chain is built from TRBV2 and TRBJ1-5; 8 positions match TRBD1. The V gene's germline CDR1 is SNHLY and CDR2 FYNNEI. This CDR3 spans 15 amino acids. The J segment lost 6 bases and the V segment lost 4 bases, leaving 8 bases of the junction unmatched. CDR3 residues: CASSGGQGAGQPQHF. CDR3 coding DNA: TGTGCCAGCAGTGGGGGGCAGGGGGCCGGTCAGCCCCAGCATTTT.

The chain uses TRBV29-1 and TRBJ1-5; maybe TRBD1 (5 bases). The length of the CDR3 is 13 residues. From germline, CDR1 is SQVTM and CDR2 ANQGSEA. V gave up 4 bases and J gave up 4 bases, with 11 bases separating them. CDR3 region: CSVGDSGNQPQHF. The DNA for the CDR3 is TGCAGCGTTGGCGACAGCGGAAATCAGCCCCAGCATTTT.

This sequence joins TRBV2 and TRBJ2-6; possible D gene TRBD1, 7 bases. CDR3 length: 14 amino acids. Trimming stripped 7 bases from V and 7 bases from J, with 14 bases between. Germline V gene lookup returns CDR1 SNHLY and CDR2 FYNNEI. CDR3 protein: CASNPQGGANVLTF. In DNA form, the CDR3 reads TGTGCCAGCAATCCTCAGGGGGGTGCCAACGTCCTGACTTTC.

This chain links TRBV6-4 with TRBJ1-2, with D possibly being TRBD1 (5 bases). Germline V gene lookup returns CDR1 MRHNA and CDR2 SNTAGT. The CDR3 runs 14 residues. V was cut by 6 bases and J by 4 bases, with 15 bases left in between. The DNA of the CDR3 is TGTGCCAGCAGGCCGACAGCCTTCCTCTATGGCTACACCTTC. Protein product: CASRPTAFLYGYTF.

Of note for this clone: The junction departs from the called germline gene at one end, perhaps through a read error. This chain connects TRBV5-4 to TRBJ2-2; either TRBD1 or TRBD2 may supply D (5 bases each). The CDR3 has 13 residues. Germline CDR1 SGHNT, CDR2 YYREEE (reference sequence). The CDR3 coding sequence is TGTGCCAGCAGCCTGCAGGGTTTCGGGGAGCTGCTTTTT. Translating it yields CASSLQGFGELLF.

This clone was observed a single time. The DNA for the CDR3 is TGCGCCAGCAGACGTTACGAGACAGGGGGCATTGGGAGCAATCAGCCCCAGCATTTT. Amino acids: CASRRYETGGIGSNQPQHF. V and J are TRBV4-1 and TRBJ1-5, with 10 bases that match TRBD1. This CDR3 contains 19 residues. Germline lookup yields CDR1 MGHRA and CDR2 YSYEKL. J lost 1 base, V lost 6 bases, and 15 bases had no gene match.

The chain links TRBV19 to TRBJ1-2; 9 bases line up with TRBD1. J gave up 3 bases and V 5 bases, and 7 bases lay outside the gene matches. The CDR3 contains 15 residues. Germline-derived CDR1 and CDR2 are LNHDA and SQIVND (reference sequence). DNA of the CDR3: TGTGCCAGTAGTGCCGAGACAGGGGGTGACTATGGCTACACCTTC. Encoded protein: CASSAETGGDYGYTF.

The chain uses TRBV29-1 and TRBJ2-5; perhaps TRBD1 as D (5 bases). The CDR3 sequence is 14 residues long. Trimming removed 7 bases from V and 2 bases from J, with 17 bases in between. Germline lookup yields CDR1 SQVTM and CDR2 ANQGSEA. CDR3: CSALQDYLQETQYF. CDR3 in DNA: TGCAGCGCCTTACAGGATTACCTACAAGAGACCCAGTACTTC.